The rows below give T cell receptor beta chains drawn from one sample of a study of T cells after yellow fever vaccination. Via MiXCR, TCRdb re-called the 5' RACE reads, giving one row per CDR3 protein. The sample contains tens of thousands of distinct CDR3 sequences, roughly 7.5% of which appear only once. The specimen was CD8+ T cells sorted from PBMCs, collected less than 16 days after the first yellow fever vaccination. These receptors originate from a man aged 18 to 35 who received the YFV17D yellow fever vaccine. Each CDR3 is given with its conserved first and last residue. Each record gives: D gene, J gene, CDR3 length, V gene, clone size, CDR3 DNA, CDR3 protein. A D gene is named only where the DNA matches it firmly. Only part of the rows carry a size: once, few, many, or a class if the clone is expanded.

d_call: NA; j_call: TRBJ1-2; cdr3_length: 16; v_call: TRBV5-1; clone_size: many; cdr3_nt: TGCGCCAGCAGTTTGTCCGTTCTGGGCGCGGACTATGGCTACACCTTC; cdr3_aa: CASSLSVLGADYGYTF
d_call: NA; j_call: TRBJ2-1; cdr3_length: 15; v_call: TRBV10-1; clone_size: many; cdr3_nt: TGCGCCAGCAGTCCAGGGGCAGGGGCCTACAATGAGCAGTTCTTC; cdr3_aa: CASSPGAGAYNEQFF
d_call: NA; j_call: TRBJ2-5; cdr3_length: 16; v_call: TRBV5-4; clone_size: few; cdr3_nt: TGTGCCAGCAGCTTGGGAGGGCTATTTCTCCAAGAGACCCAGTACTTC; cdr3_aa: CASSLGGLFLQETQYF
d_call: NA; j_call: TRBJ2-7; cdr3_length: 16; v_call: TRBV27; clone_size: many; cdr3_nt: TGTGCCAGCAGCCCCGCCACGTTGGGGGCGACCGGGGGGCAGTACTTC; cdr3_aa: CASSPATLGATGGQYF
d_call: TRBD1; j_call: TRBJ1-1; cdr3_length: 12; v_call: TRBV12-3/TRBV12-4; clone_size: many; cdr3_nt: TGTGCCAGCAGTCAAGGGACAGTTGAAGCTTTCTTT; cdr3_aa: CASSQGTVEAFF
d_call: TRBD2; j_call: TRBJ2-3; cdr3_length: 13; v_call: TRBV14; clone_size: many; cdr3_nt: TGTGCCAGCAGCCAAGTCACTAGCGGGGGACGTTATTTT; cdr3_aa: CASSQVTSGGRYF
d_call: NA; j_call: TRBJ2-2; cdr3_length: 15; v_call: TRBV29-1; clone_size: NA; cdr3_nt: TGCAGCGTTGCTTATCAGGGGGGAAACGCCGGGGAGCTGTTTTTT; cdr3_aa: CSVAYQGGNAGELFF
d_call: TRBD1; j_call: TRBJ2-7; cdr3_length: 15; v_call: TRBV5-6; clone_size: few; cdr3_nt: TGTGCCAGCAGCTTGGATGGACAGGGCCTCTACGAGCAGTACTTC; cdr3_aa: CASSLDGQGLYEQYF
d_call: NA; j_call: TRBJ1-2; cdr3_length: 15; v_call: TRBV6-5; clone_size: many; cdr3_nt: TGTGCCAGCAGCCCTGGGGCACTCGAAGCGGGAGGCTACACCTTC; cdr3_aa: CASSPGALEAGGYTF
d_call: TRBD1; j_call: TRBJ2-7; cdr3_length: 16; v_call: TRBV7-8; clone_size: many; cdr3_nt: TGTGCCAGCAGCTTACGGACAGGGTCGAGCTCCTACGAGCAGTACTTC; cdr3_aa: CASSLRTGSSSYEQYF
d_call: NA; j_call: TRBJ1-2; cdr3_length: 15; v_call: TRBV4-3; clone_size: many; cdr3_nt: TGCGCCAGCAGCCAAGTACCAGGGTTGCGTTATGGCTACACCTTC; cdr3_aa: CASSQVPGLRYGYTF
d_call: NA; j_call: TRBJ2-1; cdr3_length: 14; v_call: TRBV28; clone_size: many; cdr3_nt: TGTGCCAGCAGTTTTAAGGGGGGGGGATATGAGCAGTTCTTC; cdr3_aa: CASSFKGGGYEQFF
d_call: NA; j_call: TRBJ1-3; cdr3_length: 17; v_call: TRBV7-9; clone_size: many; cdr3_nt: TGTGCCAGCAGCTACCCCAGGGGTACCTTCTCTGGAAACACCATATATTTT; cdr3_aa: CASSYPRGTFSGNTIYF
d_call: NA; j_call: TRBJ2-7; cdr3_length: 14; v_call: TRBV5-7; clone_size: NA; cdr3_nt: TGTGCCAGCAGCCCCGGGATCGGGGGCTACGAGCAGTACTTC; cdr3_aa: CASSPGIGGYEQYF
d_call: NA; j_call: TRBJ1-5; cdr3_length: 17; v_call: TRBV10-3; clone_size: NA; cdr3_nt: TGTGCCATCAGTGAGTCCGAGGGGTCCCACTTCTATCAGCCCCAGCATTTT; cdr3_aa: CAISESEGSHFYQPQHF
d_call: TRBD2; j_call: TRBJ2-7; cdr3_length: 14; v_call: TRBV6-2/TRBV6-3; clone_size: many; cdr3_nt: TGTGCCAGCAGTCCGACTAGCTGGACCTACGAGCAGTACTTC; cdr3_aa: CASSPTSWTYEQYF
d_call: TRBD1; j_call: TRBJ1-2; cdr3_length: 14; v_call: TRBV24-1; clone_size: many; cdr3_nt: TGTGCCACCAGTGATCCCGGGACAGTCTATGGCTACACCTTC; cdr3_aa: CATSDPGTVYGYTF
d_call: NA; j_call: TRBJ2-6; cdr3_length: 14; v_call: TRBV12-3/TRBV12-4; clone_size: many; cdr3_nt: TGTGCCAGCAGTTTATCCTCTGGGGCCAACGTCCTGACTTTC; cdr3_aa: CASSLSSGANVLTF
d_call: NA; j_call: TRBJ1-2; cdr3_length: 14; v_call: TRBV5-6; clone_size: many; cdr3_nt: TGTGCCAGCAGCTTGTGGCAGAACGACTATGGCTACACCTTC; cdr3_aa: CASSLWQNDYGYTF
d_call: NA; j_call: TRBJ2-7; cdr3_length: 14; v_call: TRBV9; clone_size: medium-sized; cdr3_nt: TGTGCCAGCAGCGTTGGGGGAGACGCCTACGAGCAGTACTTC; cdr3_aa: CASSVGGDAYEQYF
d_call: NA; j_call: TRBJ2-1; cdr3_length: 13; v_call: TRBV25-1; clone_size: many; cdr3_nt: TGTGCCAGCACTGGCAATGCCTACAATGAGCAGTTCTTC; cdr3_aa: CASTGNAYNEQFF
d_call: NA; j_call: TRBJ2-5; cdr3_length: 16; v_call: TRBV4-3; clone_size: many; cdr3_nt: TGCGCCAGCAGCCAAGACGTCTTCGGCAGACAAGAGACCCAGTACTTC; cdr3_aa: CASSQDVFGRQETQYF
d_call: NA; j_call: TRBJ1-1; cdr3_length: 13; v_call: TRBV5-6; clone_size: many; cdr3_nt: TGTGCCAGCAGCTTGAGGTCCCCGCGAGAAGCTTTCTTT; cdr3_aa: CASSLRSPREAFF
d_call: TRBD2; j_call: TRBJ2-4; cdr3_length: 15; v_call: TRBV7-9; clone_size: many; cdr3_nt: TGTGCCAGCAGCTTAGTGCAGCGGGGAAAAAACATTCAGTACTTC; cdr3_aa: CASSLVQRGKNIQYF
d_call: NA; j_call: TRBJ2-5; cdr3_length: 14; v_call: TRBV27; clone_size: many; cdr3_nt: TGTGCCAGCAGTTATAATGGGTACCAAGAGACCCAGTACTTC; cdr3_aa: CASSYNGYQETQYF
d_call: NA; j_call: TRBJ1-2; cdr3_length: 16; v_call: TRBV4-3; clone_size: many; cdr3_nt: TGCGCCAGCAGCCAAGCCTGGGGAACCAATAACTATGGCTACACCTTC; cdr3_aa: CASSQAWGTNNYGYTF
d_call: NA; j_call: TRBJ2-3; cdr3_length: 15; v_call: TRBV9; clone_size: many; cdr3_nt: TGTGCCAGCAGCGTGGAAGGGACTCCTGTGGATACGCAGTATTTT; cdr3_aa: CASSVEGTPVDTQYF